This is a list of T cell receptor beta chains from one sample in a study of Ad26.COV2.S vaccination and SARS-CoV-2 variants. Sequencing used immunoSEQ multiplex PCR; TCRdb keeps in-frame clones, though not all of them. The table includes about 480,000 clones, 87% detected once. This specimen consisted of peripheral blood, obtained in a trial of Ad26.COV2.S vaccine versus placebo. These receptor sequences come from a person between 18 and 60 years old who received the Ad26.COV2.S COVID-19 vaccine or a placebo. CDR3s include the opening cysteine and the closing phenylalanine or tryptophan. A D gene is named only where the DNA matches it firmly. Clone size is given for some rows only: seen once, a few or many times, or a class if the clone is expanded.

>NA|TRBV24-1|NA|TRBJ2-1
CATSPGQSYNEQFF
TGTGCCACCAGTCCGGGCCAATCCTACAATGAGCAGTTCTTC
>NA|TRBV20-1|NA|TRBJ1-1
CSARDPGGAFF
TGCAGTGCTAGAGACCCAGGAGGAGCTTTCTTT
>NA|TRBV20-1|NA|TRBJ1-1
CSASAAEAFF
TGCAGTGCTAGCGCGGCTGAAGCTTTCTTT
>NA|TRBV28|NA|TRBJ1-2
CASHTQGRENNPGLYGYTF
TGTGCCAGCCATACCCAAGGCCGCGAGAATAACCCCGGGCTCTATGGCTACACCTTC
>NA|TRBV6-5|NA|TRBJ2-7
CASSYSGGEAYEQYF
TGTGCCAGCAGTTACTCAGGGGGAGAAGCCTACGAGCAGTACTTC
>NA|TRBV4-3|NA|TRBJ2-1
CASSQDKGSSYNEQFF
TGCGCCAGCAGCCAAGATAAGGGGAGCTCCTACAATGAGCAGTTCTTC
>NA|TRBV14|few|TRBJ2-2
CASSQVRVAGELFF
TGTGCCAGCAGCCAAGTTCGGGTGGCCGGGGAGCTGTTTTTT
>TRBD1|TRBV15|NA|TRBJ2-1
CATSRTQGKNEQFF
TGTGCCACCAGCAGAACACAGGGGAAGAATGAGCAGTTCTTC
>NA|TRBV5-1|NA|TRBJ2-7
CASSLAGRGSYEQYF
TGCGCCAGCAGCTTGGCCGGCAGGGGTTCCTACGAGCAGTACTTC
>NA|TRBV2|NA|TRBJ1-2
CASSEEWDYGYTF
TGTGCCAGCAGTGAAGAGTGGGACTATGGCTACACCTTC
>TRBD2|TRBV24-1|NA|TRBJ2-3
CATSRGLAVSTDTQYF
TGTGCCACCAGTAGAGGGCTAGCGGTAAGCACAGATACGCAGTATTTT
>TRBD2|TRBV7-2|NA|TRBJ2-1
CASSAGLANYNEQFF
TGTGCCAGCAGCGCCGGACTAGCGAACTACAATGAGCAGTTCTTC